These 18 T cell receptor beta chains were sequenced from one sample in a study of vaccination and CD4 T cells after COVID-19 (dated 2022 in TCRdb). No antigen has been identified for these receptors. Receptor amplification or capture employed PCR. Sequencing instrument: Illumina iSeq 100. At the Johns Hopkins FTIC core, DNA from the cultured CD4+ T cells underwent TCR sequencing with the Oncomine TCR Beta short-read assay. Starting from the raw public reads, TCRdb applied fastp trimming at Q25, assembled clones with MiXCR and retained in-frame beta chains. Entries are consolidated by CDR3 protein sequence, retaining the most common genes and DNA. This sample comprises approximately 7,000 distinct CDR3 sequences, roughly two thirds of them detected only once. Roughly 17% of the sample rests with the top ten. Read against the paper, the sample's treatment or condition label means: approximately nine-day PBMC culture with coronavirus spike peptide pools or control peptides (ViraFEST assay).

The specimen sequenced was CD4+ T cells from blood, cultured in vitro. The receptors come from a human donor who had recovered from COVID-19.

This clonotype was detected a few times. The genes are TRBV20-1 and TRBJ2-6; TRBD1 matches 8 bases. The length of the CDR3 is 15 residues. Trimming cost V 5 bases and J 0 bases; bases outside gene matches: 3. In germline, CDR1 is DFQATT, CDR2 SNEGSKA (reference sequence). CDR3 nucleotides: TGCAGTGCTTGGGACAGGACCTCTGGGGCCAACGTCCTGACTTTC. Translation gives CSAWDRTSGANVLTF.

This chain links TRBV7-2 with TRBJ2-3; perhaps TRBD2 as D (5 bases). Germline V CDR1 and CDR2: SGHTA, FQGNSA. The CDR3 is 16 residues long. Trimming removed 5 bases from V and 2 bases from J, with 17 bases in between. The CDR3 loop is CASSPRLGESTDTQYF. As DNA, the CDR3 is TGTGCCAGCAGCCCGCGACTCGGGGAATCCACAGATACGCAGTATTTT.

This clonotype was seen a few times. The chain links TRBV21-1 to TRBJ1-3; the tabulated D call, TRBD1, remains unverified against the DNA. TRBV21-1 is marked as a pseudogene. The CDR3 sequence is 16 residues long. The CDR3 bases are TGTGCCAGCAGCAACTTCCGGGACAGGGGTGGAAACACCATATATTTT. This encodes CASSNFRDRGGNTIYF.

CDR3 in amino acids: CATRGTGRTGELFF. The CDR3 region has the DNA TGTGCCACCCGGGGGACAGGGCGGACCGGGGAGCTGTTTTTT. The genes are TRBV24-1 and TRBJ2-2; 9 bases agree with TRBD1. Per the germline V gene, CDR1 is KGHDR and CDR2 is SFDVKD. This CDR3 spans 14 amino acids. V gave up 9 bases and J gave up 5 bases; unmatched junction bases: 6.

The rearrangement uses TRBV7-9 and TRBJ2-7; D remains ambiguous. Germline values: CDR1 SEHNR, CDR2 FQNEAQ (reference sequence). V shed 1 base and J shed 3 bases, with 10 bases lying between them. This CDR3 comprises 14 residues. CDR3 amino acids: CASSLELAVYEQYF. CDR3 DNA sequence: TGTGCCAGCAGCTTAGAGTTGGCAGTCTACGAGCAGTACTTC. Drawing the rest from reference TRBV7-9 and TRBJ2-7, the complete variable domain is DTGVSQNPRHKITKRGQNVTFRCDPISEHNRLYWYRQTLGQGPEFLTYFQNEAQLEKSRLLSDRFSAERPKGSFSTLEIQRTEQGDSAMYLCASSLELAVYEQYFGPGTRLTVT.

This rearrangement joins TRBV9 to TRBJ2-2; perhaps TRBD2 as D (5 bases). Germline-derived CDR1 and CDR2 are SGDLS and YYNGEE. The CDR3 has 15 residues. V was shortened by 1 base and J by 0 bases, with 7 bases between the two germline ends. DNA for the CDR3: TGTGCCAGCAGCGTAACCGGGACGAACACCGGGGAGCTGTTTTTT. Its protein is CASSVTGTNTGELFF.

The chain is built from TRBV6-1 and TRBJ2-4; 7 bases agree with TRBD1. Germline V gene sequence: CDR1 MNHNS, CDR2 SASEGT. The J segment lost 12 bases and the V segment lost 6 bases, leaving 8 bases of the junction unmatched. The CDR3 sequence is 12 residues long. The CDR3 DNA follows: TGTGCCAGCAGGACTGGGACAGTGGGTCAGTACTTC. This gives the protein CASRTGTVGQYF.

The rearrangement joins TRBV7-9 to TRBJ2-5, with a possible D match to TRBD2 (5 bases). The CDR3 runs to 14 residues. Germline V CDR1 and CDR2: SEHNR, FQNEAQ (reference sequence). Trimming shortened V by 4 bases and J by 1 base, and 10 bases separated the two germline ends. The CDR3 is CASSSHGIQETQYF. The CDR3 DNA follows: TGTGCCAGCAGCTCCCACGGGATCCAAGAGACCCAGTACTTC.

The V call is TRBV20-1, the J call TRBJ1-5, with a weak D call TRBD1 (6 bases). V gave up 5 bases and J gave up 0 bases, with 17 bases separating them. The germline CDR1 and CDR2 sequences are DFQATT and SNEGSKA (reference sequence). The CDR3 runs to 16 residues. CDR3 amino acids: CSARMGGGGSNQPQHF. The CDR3, as DNA: TGCAGTGCTCGAATGGGGGGAGGGGGTAGCAATCAGCCCCAGCATTTT.

As DNA, the CDR3 is TGTGCCAGCAGCTTAGCGAGGATGGAGCGGCTATACGAGCAGTACTTC. Protein: CASSLARMERLYEQYF. The V gene is TRBV7-2, the J gene TRBJ2-7, with a tentative D call TRBD2 (5 bases). From germline, CDR1 is SGHTA and CDR2 FQGNSA. Trimming took 0 bases from V and 4 from J, leaving 16 bases between them. The CDR3 consists of 16 residues.

The chain recombines TRBV27 with TRBJ2-7, with a possible D match to TRBD2 (8 bases). Germline CDR1 MNHEY, CDR2 SMNVEV (reference sequence). The CDR3 runs to 20 residues. Trimming left V 2 bases short and J 2 bases short, with 28 bases between. The CDR3 nucleotides read TGTGCCAGCAGTTTACTTGCCCACAAGGGGGCGGGAGGCGCTACCTACGAGCAGTACTTC. This translates into CASSLLAHKGAGGATYEQYF.

The chain employs TRBV6-5 and TRBJ1-1; 7 bases align to TRBD1. The CDR3 extends over 12 amino acids. J lost 8 bases, V lost 2 bases, and 2 bases had no gene match. The germline gives CDR1 MNHEY, CDR2 SVGAGI. As DNA, the CDR3 is TGTGCCAGCAGTTACGGGGACAGCGAAGCTTTCTTT. Amino acid sequence: CASSYGDSEAFF.

V is TRBV9 and J is TRBJ2-7, with D tentatively TRBD2 (5 bases). This CDR3 has 15 residues. V gave up 4 bases and J gave up 4 bases, with 18 bases separating them. Germline assignment: CDR1 SGDLS and CDR2 YYNGEE. The CDR3 nucleotides read TGTGCCAGCAGCCCTCGAGAGGGCGCCTCGTACGAGCAGTACTTC. It is translated as CASSPREGASYEQYF.

J is TRBJ1-5 and V is TRBV30; 8 bases fit TRBD1. V was pared by 4 bases and J by 4 bases, with 9 bases of the junction left unmatched. The CDR3 is 15 amino acids. In germline, CDR1 is GTSNPN, CDR2 SVGIG (reference sequence). CDR3 coding DNA: TGTGCCTGGACCAAAGTGGGACAGGTTAATCAGCCCCAGCATTTT. Its translation is CAWTKVGQVNQPQHF.

The chain recombines TRBV20-1 with TRBJ1-3; D is ambiguous. V was pared by 0 bases and J by 5 bases, with 11 bases between. The CDR3 loop spans 14 amino acids. Germline CDR1 DFQATT, CDR2 SNEGSKA (reference sequence). The CDR3 reads CSAREGTSRNTIYF. CDR3 DNA: TGCAGTGCTAGAGAGGGAACGTCCAGAAACACCATATATTTT.

The V call is TRBV19, the J call TRBJ1-6, with a possible D match to TRBD1 (5 bases). V dropped 2 bases and J dropped 6 bases, with 11 bases sitting between them. This CDR3 spans 15 amino acids. Germline lookup yields CDR1 LNHDA and CDR2 SQIVND (reference sequence). The chain's CDR3 is CASSIRTRSNSPLHF. The CDR3 coding sequence is TGTGCCAGTAGTATAAGGACAAGGAGTAATTCACCCCTCCACTTT.

The J gene is TRBJ2-1, the V gene TRBV24-1, with TRBD1 matching over 11 bases. The CDR3 runs to 15 residues. The J segment lost 9 bases and the V segment lost 5 bases, leaving 8 bases of the junction unmatched. Germline CDR1 is KGHDR and CDR2 is SFDVKD. CDR3 amino acids: CATSGSDRGLGEQFF. The CDR3 coding sequence is TGTGCCACCAGTGGTTCGGACAGGGGGCTAGGTGAGCAGTTCTTC.

The rearrangement joins TRBV28 to TRBJ1-6; possible D gene TRBD1, 5 bases. V was shortened by 3 bases and J by 7 bases, with 13 bases between the two germline ends. In germline, CDR1 is MDHEN, CDR2 SYDVKM. This CDR3 is 15 amino acids long. The CDR3 coding sequence is TGTGCCAGCAGTTTGGGGCGGAGGGCAAATTCACCCCTCCACTTT. Translating gives CASSLGRRANSPLHF.